One sample yielded the 22 T cell receptor beta chains listed below, sequenced in a study of blood T cells in healthy people across ages (dated by TCRdb to 2014 to 2015). Library construction relied on 5' RACE. Sequencing used an Illumina HiSeq 2500. The second PCR ran for roughly 7 to 11 cycles and used a J-beta primer mix along with a sample-barcoded 5' primer. Using fastp trimming at Q25 and MiXCR clonotype assembly, TCRdb reanalyzed the public sequencing data and kept in-frame beta chains. Every distinct CDR3 protein forms one entry, paired with its most common genes and DNA. This sample holds nearly 800,000 distinct CDR3 sequences; about 61% were observed only once. The biggest ten clones account for under 30% of the sample. Material: blood. Receptors were obtained from a middle-aged man in good health.

This clonotype was observed once. The chain joins TRBV30 to TRBJ2-1; 8 bases are a match to TRBD2. The length of the CDR3 is 11 residues. The V and J ends lost 7 bases and 9 bases, in that order; junction bases with no gene match: 5. The V gene's germline CDR1 is GTSNPN and CDR2 SVGIG (reference sequence). CDR3 amino acids: CAFRGGREQFF. Written as DNA, the CDR3 is TGTGCCTTCCGGGGGGGTCGTGAGCAGTTCTTC.

The chain recombines TRBV24-1 with TRBJ2-7; D tentatively fits TRBD1 or TRBD2 (5 bases each). CDR3 size: 18 residues. Germline CDR1 KGHDR, CDR2 SFDVKD. V was cut by 2 bases and J by 0 bases, with 19 bases left in between. The CDR3 loop is CATSDSTSRDGISYEQYF. The CDR3 DNA sequence: TGTGCCACCAGTGATTCGACGTCCCGGGACGGGATCTCCTACGAGCAGTACTTC.

The chain combines TRBV28 with TRBJ1-1, with no clear D. The CDR3 is 17 amino acids. Germline assignment: CDR1 MDHEN and CDR2 SYDVKM. V lost 3 bases and J lost 0, with 17 bases in between. CDR3 sequence: CASSFQPPQFMNTEAFF. The DNA for the CDR3 is TGTGCCAGCAGTTTTCAACCCCCACAGTTCATGAACACTGAAGCTTTCTTT.

This clonotype was seen more than once but under ten times. The chain combines TRBV7-3 with TRBJ1-2; a possible D gene is TRBD1 (6 bases). This CDR3 has 13 amino acids. Trimming left V 1 base short and J 7 bases short, with 10 bases between. The V gene's germline CDR1 is SGHTA and CDR2 FQGTGA. In DNA form, the CDR3 reads TGTGCCAGCAGCTTAAAGGGAGGGGGTGGCTACACCTTC. Its translation is CASSLKGGGGYTF.

V gene TRBV28 combines with J gene TRBJ2-7; no clear D. V lost 3 bases, J lost 6 bases, and 6 bases lay in between. Per germline, CDR1 MDHEN and CDR2 SYDVKM. The CDR3 covers 11 residues. This chain's CDR3 is CASSFKSEQYF. DNA for the CDR3: TGTGCCAGCAGTTTCAAATCCGAGCAGTACTTC.

The chain has TRBV6-5 and TRBJ2-5; 7 bases line up with TRBD2. The J call may be incorrect, as the DNA end agrees better with TRBJ2-7. The CDR3 extends over 15 amino acids. Germline V lookup: CDR1 MNHEY, CDR2 SVGAGI. The CDR3 DNA sequence: TGTGCCAGCAGTCCCTTGAGCGGGGTGGACTACGAGCAGTACTTC. Amino acid sequence: CASSPLSGVDYEQYF.

The genes are TRBV15 and TRBJ2-5; D is tentatively TRBD1 or TRBD2 (5 bases each). The CDR3 covers 17 residues. Germline V gene data show CDR1 as LNHNV and CDR2 as YYDKDF (reference sequence). Trimming removed 3 bases at V and 1 base at J, with 18 bases between. The DNA for the CDR3 is TGTGCCACCAGCAGTACCGGGACGGTGACGATCCAAGAGACCCAGTACTTC. Protein sequence: CATSSTGTVTIQETQYF. The full variable domain, completed using reference TRBV15 and TRBJ2-5, is DAMVIQNPRYQVTQFGKPVTLSCSQTLNHNVMYWYQQKSSQAPKLLFHYYDKDFNNEADTPDNFQSRRPNTSFCFLDIRSPGLGDTAMYLCATSSTGTVTIQETQYFGPGTRLLVL.

The V and J genes are TRBV6-5 and TRBJ2-2; 7 bases are a match to TRBD1. J gave up 2 bases and V 8 bases, and 8 bases lay outside the gene matches. The CDR3 is 15 amino acids. Germline values: CDR1 MNHEY, CDR2 SVGAGI. In DNA form, the CDR3 reads TGTGCCAGCTCCTGGAAGGGGGCAAACACCGGGGAGCTGTTTTTT. Translated, it gives CASSWKGANTGELFF.

The CDR3 here is CSASPGENNNQPQHF. DNA for the CDR3: TGCAGTGCCTCACCCGGGGAAAACAACAATCAGCCCCAGCATTTT. The chain employs TRBV20-1 and TRBJ1-5; D is uncertain. The CDR3 spans 15 residues. Trimming took off 6 bases at V and 3 bases at J, with 18 bases between the two ends. The germline CDR1 and CDR2 sequences are DFQATT and SNEGSKA (reference sequence).

The chain couples TRBV7-8 to TRBJ2-5; 8 bases are a match to TRBD2. V lost 7 bases, J lost 5 bases, and 15 bases stayed unmatched. Germline V CDR1 and CDR2: SGHVS, FQNEAQ. The CDR3 consists of 16 residues. CDR3 sequence: CASNNGRGARRETQYF. The CDR3 coding sequence is TGTGCCAGCAACAACGGGCGGGGGGCCCGAAGGGAGACCCAGTACTTC.

V gene TRBV2 combines with J gene TRBJ1-2; 11 bases are shared with TRBD1. With 6 bases clipped from V and 3 bases from J, the junction kept 6 bases outside the gene matches. Germline V gene sequence: CDR1 SNHLY, CDR2 FYNNEI. The CDR3 extends over 15 amino acids. CDR3 coding DNA: TGTGCCAGCAGAGGGGGGACAGGGGGAGACTATGGCTACACCTTC. It is translated as CASRGGTGGDYGYTF.

In nucleotides, the CDR3 is TGTGCCAGCAGCCCTTATAGCGGGGGGGCCTGGCAGTACTTC. Its translation: CASSPYSGGAWQYF. This chain links TRBV7-2 with TRBJ2-7; 11 bases are a match to TRBD2. The CDR3 spans 14 residues. V lost 5 bases, J lost 9 bases, and 9 bases stayed unmatched. CDR1 is SGHTA and CDR2 is FQGNSA in the germline V gene.

This chain connects TRBV24-1 to TRBJ2-3; the match to TRBD1 covers 7 bases. V shed 3 bases and J 3 bases; nucleotides not matched to a gene: 11. Germline assignment: CDR1 KGHDR and CDR2 SFDVKD. CDR3 length: 17 amino acids. DNA of the CDR3: TGTGCCACCAGTGATCCAGGACAGGCCGGGGCAACAGATACGCAGTATTTT. Its translation: CATSDPGQAGATDTQYF.

This chain joins TRBV7-9 and TRBJ1-6, with 7 bases fitting TRBD1. The CDR3 loop spans 16 amino acids. J was trimmed by 8 bases and V by 4 bases; bases with no gene match: 11. Germline V CDR1 and CDR2: SEHNR, FQNEAQ (reference sequence). This CDR3 reads CASSSRQGLHDSPLHF. The DNA for the CDR3 is TGTGCCAGCAGCTCCCGACAGGGACTCCATGATTCACCCCTCCACTTT.

The chain combines TRBV28 with TRBJ2-7; D gene uncertain. The CDR3 sequence is 12 residues long. The germline V gene encodes CDR1 MDHEN and CDR2 SYDVKM. Deletions cut 4 bases from V and 2 bases from J, with 6 bases between. The CDR3: CASSSEAYEQYF. DNA for the CDR3: TGTGCCAGCAGTTCAGAGGCCTACGAGCAGTACTTC.

The V gene is TRBV28, the J gene TRBJ2-1; a weak D match, TRBD1 (6 bases). This CDR3 region has 13 residues. V shed 7 bases and J shed 8 bases, with 15 bases lying between them. The germline V gene has CDR1 MDHEN and CDR2 SYDVKM. CDR3 sequence reads: CASMDSYRDEQFF. Written as DNA, the CDR3 is TGTGCCAGCATGGACAGCTACAGGGATGAGCAGTTCTTC. Full variable domain (missing parts from reference TRBV28 and TRBJ2-1): DVKVTQSSRYLVKRTGEKVFLECVQDMDHENMFWYRQDPGLGLRLIYFSYDVKMKEKGDIPEGYSVSREKKERFSLILESASTNQTSMYLCASMDSYRDEQFFGPGTRLTVL.

The chain joins TRBV14 to TRBJ2-7, with D possibly matching TRBD1 (6 bases). Trimming shortened V by 4 bases and J by 4 bases, and 17 bases separated the two germline ends. CDR3 length: 15 residues. Germline V gene lookup returns CDR1 SGHDN and CDR2 FVKESK. CDR3 loop: CASSRGTLRGYEQYF. The CDR3 nucleotides are TGTGCCAGCAGCCGTGGGACACTCCGAGGGTACGAGCAGTACTTC.

The chain carries TRBV5-1 and TRBJ2-6; D is undetermined. Germline CDR1 and CDR2: SGHRS and YFSETQ. V was shortened by 2 bases and J by 4 bases, with 10 bases between the two germline ends. The CDR3 sequence is 15 residues long. The CDR3 spells CASSFESLGANVLTF. The DNA for the CDR3 is TGCGCCAGCAGCTTCGAATCGTTGGGGGCCAACGTCCTGACTTTC.

The sample holds a few counts of this clonotype. The chain couples TRBV29-1 to TRBJ2-3; 9 bases agree with TRBD1. V lost 7 bases to trimming and J lost 0 bases; unmatched junction nucleotides: 8. The CDR3 is made up of 15 amino acids. Germline V lookup: CDR1 SQVTM, CDR2 ANQGSEA. Written as DNA, the CDR3 is TGCAGCGGGCAGGGGACAGGGTTTAGCACAGATACGCAGTATTTT. It translates to CSGQGTGFSTDTQYF.

This clonotype was counted many times. The V and J genes are TRBV11-1 and TRBJ2-4; D may be TRBD2 (5 bases). Trimming stripped 5 bases from V and 7 bases from J, with 12 bases between. Germline lookup yields CDR1 SGHAT and CDR2 FQDESV (reference sequence). This CDR3 has 13 amino acids. In DNA form, the CDR3 reads TGTGCCAGCAGCCTGGGTGGGGAGAACATTCAGTACTTC. Translated, it gives CASSLGGENIQYF.

This clonotype was recorded once. CDR3 protein: CASRASGRETQYF. The CDR3 nucleotides are TGTGCCAGCAGAGCTAGCGGGAGGGAGACCCAGTACTTC. This chain links TRBV6-5 with TRBJ2-5; 11 bases match TRBD2. J lost 5 bases, V lost 6 bases, and 2 bases had no gene match. Germline loops: CDR1 MNHEY, CDR2 SVGAGI. This CDR3 region has 13 residues.

The rearrangement links TRBV5-1 to TRBJ2-5, with 7 bases aligning to TRBD2. V lost 1 base, J lost 3 bases, and 6 bases stayed unmatched. Germline-derived CDR1 and CDR2 are SGHRS and YFSETQ. The length of the CDR3 is 15 residues. Here the CDR3 reads CASSLTSSGKETQYF. As DNA, the CDR3 is TGCGCCAGCAGCTTGACGTCTAGCGGAAAAGAGACCCAGTACTTC.